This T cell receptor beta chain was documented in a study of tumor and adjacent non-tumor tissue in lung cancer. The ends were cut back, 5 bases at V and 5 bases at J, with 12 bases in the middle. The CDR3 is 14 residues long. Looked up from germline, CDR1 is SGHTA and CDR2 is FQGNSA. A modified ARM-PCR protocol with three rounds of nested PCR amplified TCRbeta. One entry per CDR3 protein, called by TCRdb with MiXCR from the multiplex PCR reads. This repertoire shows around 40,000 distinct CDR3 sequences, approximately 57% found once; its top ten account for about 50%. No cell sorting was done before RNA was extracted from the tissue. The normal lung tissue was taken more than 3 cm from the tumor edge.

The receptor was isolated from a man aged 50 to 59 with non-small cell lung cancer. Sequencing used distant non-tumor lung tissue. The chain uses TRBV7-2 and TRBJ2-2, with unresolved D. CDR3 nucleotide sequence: TGTGCCAGCAGCCCCGGCTTCAGTACCGGGGAGCTGTTTTTT. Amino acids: CASSPGFSTGELFF.